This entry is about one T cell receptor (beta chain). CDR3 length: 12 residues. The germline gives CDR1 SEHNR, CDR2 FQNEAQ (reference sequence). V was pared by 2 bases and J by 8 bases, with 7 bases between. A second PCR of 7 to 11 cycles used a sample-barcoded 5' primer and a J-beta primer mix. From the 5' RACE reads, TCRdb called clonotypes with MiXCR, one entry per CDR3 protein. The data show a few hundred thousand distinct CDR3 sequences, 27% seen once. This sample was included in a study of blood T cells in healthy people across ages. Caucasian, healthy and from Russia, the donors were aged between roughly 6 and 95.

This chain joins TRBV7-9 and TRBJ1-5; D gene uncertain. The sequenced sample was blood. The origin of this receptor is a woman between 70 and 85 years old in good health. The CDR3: CASSLSGEPQHF. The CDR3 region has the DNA TGTGCCAGCAGCTTAAGTGGGGAGCCCCAGCATTTT.